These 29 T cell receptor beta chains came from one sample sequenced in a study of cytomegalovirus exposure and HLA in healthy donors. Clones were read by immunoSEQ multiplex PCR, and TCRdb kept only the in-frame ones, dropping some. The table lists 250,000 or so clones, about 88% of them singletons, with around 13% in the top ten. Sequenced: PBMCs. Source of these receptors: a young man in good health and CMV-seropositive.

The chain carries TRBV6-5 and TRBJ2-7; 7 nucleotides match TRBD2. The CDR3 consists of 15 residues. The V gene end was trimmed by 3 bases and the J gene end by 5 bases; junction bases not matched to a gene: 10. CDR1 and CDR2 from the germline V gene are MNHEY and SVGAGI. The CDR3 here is CASSYSSGAINEQYF. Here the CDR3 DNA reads TGTGCCAGCAGTTATAGCAGCGGGGCTATCAACGAGCAGTACTTC.

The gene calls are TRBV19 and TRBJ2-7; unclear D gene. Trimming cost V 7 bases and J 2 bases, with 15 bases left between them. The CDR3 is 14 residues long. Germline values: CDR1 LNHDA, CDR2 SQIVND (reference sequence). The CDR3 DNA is TGTGCCAGTAAAACACAGCAGCACGCCTACGAGCAGTACTTC. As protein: CASKTQQHAYEQYF. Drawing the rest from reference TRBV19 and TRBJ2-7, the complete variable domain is DGGITQSPKYLFRKEGQNVTLSCEQNLNHDAMYWYRQDPGQGLRLIYYSQIVNDFQKGDIAEGYSVSREKKESFPLTVTSAQKNPTAFYLCASKTQQHAYEQYFGPGTRLTVT.

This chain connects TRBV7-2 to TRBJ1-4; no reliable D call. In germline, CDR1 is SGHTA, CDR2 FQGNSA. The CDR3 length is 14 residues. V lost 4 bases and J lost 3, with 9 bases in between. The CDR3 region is CASSSTRANEKLFF. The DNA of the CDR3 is TGTGCCAGCAGCTCAACTAGGGCTAATGAAAAACTGTTTTTT.

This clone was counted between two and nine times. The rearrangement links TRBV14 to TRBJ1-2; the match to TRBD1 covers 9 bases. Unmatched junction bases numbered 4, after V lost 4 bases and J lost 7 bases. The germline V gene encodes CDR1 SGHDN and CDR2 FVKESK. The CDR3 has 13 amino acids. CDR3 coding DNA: TGTGCCAGCAGCCGGGACAGGGCGTTTGGCTACACCTTC. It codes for CASSRDRAFGYTF.

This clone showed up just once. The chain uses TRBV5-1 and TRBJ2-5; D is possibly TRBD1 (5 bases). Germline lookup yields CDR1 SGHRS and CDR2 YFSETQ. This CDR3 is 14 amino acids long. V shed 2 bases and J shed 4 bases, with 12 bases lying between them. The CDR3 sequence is CASSFQGVVETQYF. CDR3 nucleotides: TGCGCCAGCAGCTTCCAAGGGGTAGTAGAGACCCAGTACTTC.

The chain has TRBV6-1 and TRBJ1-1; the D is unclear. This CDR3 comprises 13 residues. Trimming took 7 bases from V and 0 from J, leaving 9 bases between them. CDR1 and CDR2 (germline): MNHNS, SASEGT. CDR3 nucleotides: TGTGCCAGCACGGCAGGCTTGAACACTGAAGCTTTCTTT. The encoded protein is CASTAGLNTEAFF.

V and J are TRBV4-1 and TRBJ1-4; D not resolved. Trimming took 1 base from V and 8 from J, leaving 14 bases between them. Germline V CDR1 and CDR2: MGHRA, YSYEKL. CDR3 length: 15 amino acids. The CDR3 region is CASSQGKGEYEKLFF. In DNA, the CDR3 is TGCGCCAGCAGCCAAGGAAAGGGCGAATACGAAAAACTGTTTTTT.

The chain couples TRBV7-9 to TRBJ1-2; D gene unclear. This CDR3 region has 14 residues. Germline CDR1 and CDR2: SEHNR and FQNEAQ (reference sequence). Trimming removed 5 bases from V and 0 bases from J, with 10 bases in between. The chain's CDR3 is CASSLPTPNYGYTF. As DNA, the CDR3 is TGTGCCAGCAGCCTTCCGACACCTAACTATGGCTACACCTTC. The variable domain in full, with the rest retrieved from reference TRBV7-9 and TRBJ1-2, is DTGVSQNPRHKITKRGQNVTFRCDPISEHNRLYWYRQTLGQGPEFLTYFQNEAQLEKSRLLSDRFSAERPKGSFSTLEIQRTEQGDSAMYLCASSLPTPNYGYTFGSGTRLTVV.

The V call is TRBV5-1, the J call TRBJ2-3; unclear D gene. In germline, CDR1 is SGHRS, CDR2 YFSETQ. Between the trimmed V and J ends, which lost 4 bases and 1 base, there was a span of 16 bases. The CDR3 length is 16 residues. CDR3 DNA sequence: TGCGCCAGCAGCCAATCCGGGTCCACTGGCACAGATACGCAGTATTTT. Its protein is CASSQSGSTGTDTQYF.

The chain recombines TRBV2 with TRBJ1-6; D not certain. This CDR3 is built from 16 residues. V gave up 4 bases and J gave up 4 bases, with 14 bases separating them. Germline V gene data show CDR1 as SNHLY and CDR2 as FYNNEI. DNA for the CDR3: TGTGCCAGCAGTGCGACCTCCGAACCTTATAATTCACCCCTCCACTTT. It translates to CASSATSEPYNSPLHF.

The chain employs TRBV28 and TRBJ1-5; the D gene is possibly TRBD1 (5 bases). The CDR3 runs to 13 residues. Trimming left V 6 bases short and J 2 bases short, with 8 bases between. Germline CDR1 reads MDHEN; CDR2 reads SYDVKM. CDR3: CASSSRGNQPQHF. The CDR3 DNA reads TGTGCCAGCAGCAGCAGGGGCAATCAGCCCCAGCATTTT.

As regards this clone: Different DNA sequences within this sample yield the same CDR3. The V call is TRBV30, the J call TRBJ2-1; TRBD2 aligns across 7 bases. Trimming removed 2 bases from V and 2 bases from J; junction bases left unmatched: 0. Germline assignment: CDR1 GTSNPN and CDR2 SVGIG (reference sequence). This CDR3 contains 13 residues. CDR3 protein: CAWSSGTYNEQFF. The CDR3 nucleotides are TGTGCCTGGAGTAGCGGGACCTACAATGAGCAGTTCTTC.

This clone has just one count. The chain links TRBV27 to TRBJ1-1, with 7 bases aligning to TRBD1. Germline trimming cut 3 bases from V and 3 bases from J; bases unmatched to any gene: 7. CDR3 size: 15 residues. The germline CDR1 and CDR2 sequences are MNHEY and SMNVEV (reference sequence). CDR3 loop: CASSFRTGWDTEAFF. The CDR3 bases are TGTGCCAGCAGTTTCAGGACAGGCTGGGACACTGAAGCTTTCTTT.

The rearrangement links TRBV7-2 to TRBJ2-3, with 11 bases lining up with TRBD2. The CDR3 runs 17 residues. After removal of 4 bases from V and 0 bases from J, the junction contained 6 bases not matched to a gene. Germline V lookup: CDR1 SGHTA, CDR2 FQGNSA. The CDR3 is CASSSLAGGPSTDTQYF. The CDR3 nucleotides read TGTGCCAGCAGCTCGCTAGCGGGGGGCCCTAGCACAGATACGCAGTATTTT.

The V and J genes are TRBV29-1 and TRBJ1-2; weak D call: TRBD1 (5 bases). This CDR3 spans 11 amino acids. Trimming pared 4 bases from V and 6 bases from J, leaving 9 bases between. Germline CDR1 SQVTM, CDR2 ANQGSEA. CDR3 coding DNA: TGCAGCGTTGTAATAGGGGATGGCTACACCTTC. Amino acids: CSVVIGDGYTF.

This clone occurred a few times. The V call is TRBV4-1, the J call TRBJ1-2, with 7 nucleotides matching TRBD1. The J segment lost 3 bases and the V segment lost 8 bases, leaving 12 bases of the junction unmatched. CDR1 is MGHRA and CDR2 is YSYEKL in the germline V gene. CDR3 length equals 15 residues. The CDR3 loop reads CASQGESGDYYGYTF. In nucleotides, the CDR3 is TGCGCCAGCCAGGGGGAGAGCGGCGACTACTATGGCTACACCTTC.

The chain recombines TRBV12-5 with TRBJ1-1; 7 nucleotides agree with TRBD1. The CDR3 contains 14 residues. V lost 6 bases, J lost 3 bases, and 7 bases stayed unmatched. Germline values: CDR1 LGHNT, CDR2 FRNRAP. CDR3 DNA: TGTGCTAGTGGCCCCTCAGGGGGGGACACTGAAGCTTTCTTT. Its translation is CASGPSGGDTEAFF.

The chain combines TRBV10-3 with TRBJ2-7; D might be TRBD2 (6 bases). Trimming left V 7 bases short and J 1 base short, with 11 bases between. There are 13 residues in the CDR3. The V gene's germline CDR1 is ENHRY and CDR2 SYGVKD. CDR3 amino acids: CAITSGASYEQYF. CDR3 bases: TGTGCCATCACATCGGGAGCTTCCTACGAGCAGTACTTC.

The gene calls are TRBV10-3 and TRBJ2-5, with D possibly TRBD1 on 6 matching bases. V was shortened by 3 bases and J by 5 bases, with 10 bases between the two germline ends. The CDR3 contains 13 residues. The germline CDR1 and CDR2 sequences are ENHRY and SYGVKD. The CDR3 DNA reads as TGTGCCATCAGTGAAAGGGGGTCGGAGACCCAGTACTTC. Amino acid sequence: CAISERGSETQYF.

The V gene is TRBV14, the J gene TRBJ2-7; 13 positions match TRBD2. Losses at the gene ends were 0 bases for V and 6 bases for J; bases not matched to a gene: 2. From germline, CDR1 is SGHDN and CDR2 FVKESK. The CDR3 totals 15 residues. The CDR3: CASSQDTSGRVEQYF. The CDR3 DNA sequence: TGTGCCAGCAGCCAAGATACTAGCGGGAGGGTCGAGCAGTACTTC.

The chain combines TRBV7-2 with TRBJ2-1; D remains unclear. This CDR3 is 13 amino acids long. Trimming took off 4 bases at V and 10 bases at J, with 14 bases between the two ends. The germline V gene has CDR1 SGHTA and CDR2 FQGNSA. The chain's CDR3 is CASSWSPGNEQFF. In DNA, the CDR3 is TGTGCCAGCAGCTGGAGCCCGGGTAACGAGCAGTTCTTC.

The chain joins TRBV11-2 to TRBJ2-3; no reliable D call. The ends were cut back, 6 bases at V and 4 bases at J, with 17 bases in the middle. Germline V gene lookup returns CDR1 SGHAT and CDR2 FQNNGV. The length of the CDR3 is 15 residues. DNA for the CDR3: TGTGCCAGCAGTCCCTGGGCAGAGGAGTCAGATACGCAGTATTTT. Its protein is CASSPWAEESDTQYF.

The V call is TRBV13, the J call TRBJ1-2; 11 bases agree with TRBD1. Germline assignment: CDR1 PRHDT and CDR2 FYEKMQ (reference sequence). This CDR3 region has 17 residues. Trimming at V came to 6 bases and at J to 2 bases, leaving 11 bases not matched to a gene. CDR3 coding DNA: TGTGCCAGCAGTATCGGGACAGGGGGTGAGAGGAACTATGGCTACACCTTC. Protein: CASSIGTGGERNYGYTF.

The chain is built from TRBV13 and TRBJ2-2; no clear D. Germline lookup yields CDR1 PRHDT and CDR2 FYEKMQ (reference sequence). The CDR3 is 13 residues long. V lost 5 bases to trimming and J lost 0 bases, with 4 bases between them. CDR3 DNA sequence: TGTGCCAGCAGCCCTCCGAACACCGGGGAGCTGTTTTTT. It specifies CASSPPNTGELFF.

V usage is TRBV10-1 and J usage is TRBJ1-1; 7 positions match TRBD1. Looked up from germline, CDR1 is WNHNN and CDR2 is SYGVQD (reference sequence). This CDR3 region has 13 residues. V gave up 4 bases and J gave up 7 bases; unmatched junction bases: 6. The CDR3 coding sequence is TGCGCCAGCAGTGGACAGGGATTTGATGAAGCTTTCTTT. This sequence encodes CASSGQGFDEAFF.

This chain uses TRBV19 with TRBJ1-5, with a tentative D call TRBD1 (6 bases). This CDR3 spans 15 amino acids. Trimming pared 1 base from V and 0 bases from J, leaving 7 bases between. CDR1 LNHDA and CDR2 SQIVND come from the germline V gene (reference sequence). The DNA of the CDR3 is TGTGCCAGTAGTATAGGGACAGTTAGCAATCAGCCCCAGCATTTT. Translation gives CASSIGTVSNQPQHF.

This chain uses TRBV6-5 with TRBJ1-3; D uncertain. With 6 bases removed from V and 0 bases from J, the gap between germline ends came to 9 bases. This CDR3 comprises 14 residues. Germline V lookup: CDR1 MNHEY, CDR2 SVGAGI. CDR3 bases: TGTGCCAGCAGAGGGTCCCTCTCTGGAAACACCATATATTTT. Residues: CASRGSLSGNTIYF.

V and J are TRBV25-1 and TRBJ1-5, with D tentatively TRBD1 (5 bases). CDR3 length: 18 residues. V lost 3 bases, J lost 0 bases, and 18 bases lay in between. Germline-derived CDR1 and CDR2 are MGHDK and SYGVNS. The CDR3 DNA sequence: TGTGCCAGCAGTGACCTCGGAAGGGGAAGGGTTAGCAATCAGCCCCAGCATTTT. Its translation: CASSDLGRGRVSNQPQHF.

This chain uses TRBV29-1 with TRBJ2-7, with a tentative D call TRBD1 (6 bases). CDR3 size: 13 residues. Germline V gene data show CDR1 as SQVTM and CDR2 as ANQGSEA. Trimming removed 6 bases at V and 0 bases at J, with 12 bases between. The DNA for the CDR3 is TGCAGCGTACGAGGGGACAACTCCTACGAGCAGTACTTC. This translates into CSVRGDNSYEQYF.